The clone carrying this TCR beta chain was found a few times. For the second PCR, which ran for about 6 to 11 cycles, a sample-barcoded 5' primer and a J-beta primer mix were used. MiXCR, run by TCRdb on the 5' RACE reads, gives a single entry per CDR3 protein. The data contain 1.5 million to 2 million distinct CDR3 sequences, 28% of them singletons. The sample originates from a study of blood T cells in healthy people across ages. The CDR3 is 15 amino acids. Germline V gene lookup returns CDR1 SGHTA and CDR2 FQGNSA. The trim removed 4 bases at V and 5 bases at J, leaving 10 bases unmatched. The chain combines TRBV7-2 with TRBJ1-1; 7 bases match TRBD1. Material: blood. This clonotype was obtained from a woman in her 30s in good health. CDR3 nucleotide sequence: TGTGCCAGCAGCTCGAAGACAGGGAGGAGGACTGAAGCTTTCTTT. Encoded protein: CASSSKTGRRTEAFF.